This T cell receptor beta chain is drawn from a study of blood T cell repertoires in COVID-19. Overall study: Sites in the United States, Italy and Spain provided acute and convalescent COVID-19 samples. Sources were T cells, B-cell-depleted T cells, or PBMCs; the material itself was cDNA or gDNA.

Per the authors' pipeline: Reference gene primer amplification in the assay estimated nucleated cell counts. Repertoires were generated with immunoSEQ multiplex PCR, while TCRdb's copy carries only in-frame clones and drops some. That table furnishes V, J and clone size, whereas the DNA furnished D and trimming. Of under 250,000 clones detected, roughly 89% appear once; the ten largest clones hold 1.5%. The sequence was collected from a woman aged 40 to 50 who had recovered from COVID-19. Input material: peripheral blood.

The CDR3 reads CASSAGYTGELFF. CDR3 DNA sequence: TGTGCCAGTAGCGCAGGGTACACCGGGGAGCTGTTTTTT. The chain employs TRBV19 and TRBJ2-2; weak D call: TRBD1 (5 bases). V lost 6 bases, J lost 3 bases, and 8 bases lay in between. Looked up from germline, CDR1 is LNHDA and CDR2 is SQIVND (reference sequence). The CDR3 spans 13 residues.